Listed below are T cell receptor beta chains from one sample, sequenced in a study of blood T cells in healthy people across ages. TCRdb ran MiXCR on the 5' RACE reads and lists one entry per CDR3 protein. Counted here are 800,000 to 1,000,000 distinct CDR3 sequences, 45% to 50% occurring once; the ten biggest clones make up 13%. Material for sequencing was blood. Receptors originate from a man between 25 and 39 years old in good health. Both conserved end residues are part of each CDR3. D genes are given only for firm matches. Size tells how often a clone was seen (once, few, many) or the class of an expanded clone, and some rows leave it out.

>TRBJ2-7|.|TRBV5-1|.
TGCGCCAGCAGCTTGAAGCTGGGATCAGCGGAAGAGCAGTACTTC
CASSLKLGSAEEQYF
>TRBJ2-5|.|TRBV6-5|.
TGTGCCAGCAGTCCTGTACGAGCGGAAGAGACCCAGTACTTC
CASSPVRAEETQYF
>TRBJ2-3|.|TRBV4-1|once
TGCGCCAGCAGCCAACAACCTACAGATACGCAGTATTTT
CASSQQPTDTQYF
>TRBJ2-1|.|TRBV20-1|many
TGCAGTGCTAGAGCGGGGATCAGGGATGAGCAGTTCTTC
CSARAGIRDEQFF
>TRBJ2-7|TRBD1|TRBV27|few
TGTGCCAGCAGTCCGATAGGGACAGGGGACTACGAGCAGTACTTC
CASSPIGTGDYEQYF
>TRBJ2-7|.|TRBV27|.
TGTGCCAGCAGTTTAAGTCAAGAGGGCAGAACCTACGAGCAGTACTTC
CASSLSQEGRTYEQYF
>TRBJ1-3|.|TRBV3-1|few
TGTGCCAGCAGCCACCTCAGCTCTGGAAACACCATATATTTT
CASSHLSSGNTIYF
>TRBJ2-7|TRBD1|TRBV29-1|.
TGCAGCGTTGGCACGACAGGGTACGAGCAGTACTTC
CSVGTTGYEQYF
>TRBJ2-4|.|TRBV4-3|.
TGCGCCAGCAGCCAAGAGGCGGACCGCGGAAACATTCAGTACTTC
CASSQEADRGNIQYF
>TRBJ2-7|TRBD2|TRBV28|few
TGTGCCAGCAGTTTATGGGGGACTAGCGGGGGGTCCTACGAGCAGTACTTC
CASSLWGTSGGSYEQYF
>TRBJ2-1|.|TRBV7-2|.
TGTGCCAGCAGCCGGGGACTCTCGGGGAACAATGAGCAGTTCTTC
CASSRGLSGNNEQFF
>TRBJ2-5|TRBD1|TRBV11-2|few
TGTGCCAGCAGCTTGGGTGGGACAGTCCGCCAAGAGACCCAGTACTTC
CASSLGGTVRQETQYF
>TRBJ2-1|TRBD1|TRBV27|.
TGTGCCAGCAGTTTAAAGGGGACCGGGACAGGGGGACGAAATGAGCAGTTCTTC
CASSLKGTGTGGRNEQFF
>TRBJ2-7|.|TRBV27|few
TGTGCCAGCAGTTCCCCACAGGGTGAAAACTACGAGCAGTACTTC
CASSSPQGENYEQYF
>TRBJ1-1|.|TRBV7-9|.
TGTGCCAGCAGCTCCTCTGACAGGCCCTTAACCTACACTGAAGCTTTCTTT
CASSSSDRPLTYTEAFF
>TRBJ2-5|.|TRBV11-3|many
TGTGCCAGCAGTTCCCCGGGACTTATACAAGAGACCCAGTACTTC
CASSSPGLIQETQYF
>TRBJ2-3|.|TRBV7-9|.
TGTGCCAGCAGCGAAGATACGCAGTATTTT
CASSEDTQYF
>TRBJ2-5|.|TRBV5-1|.
TGCGCCAGCAGCTTGGCCCCTACGGGGGAAATGGAGACCCAGTACTTC
CASSLAPTGEMETQYF
>TRBJ1-6|TRBD1|TRBV7-2|few
TGTGCCAGCAGCTTCACAGGGGGAGGTTCACCCCTCCACTTT
CASSFTGGGSPLHF
>TRBJ1-5|.|TRBV20-1|.
TGCAGTGCCCGAACCGGCGGCAATAGCAATCAGCCCCAGCATTTT
CSARTGGNSNQPQHF
>TRBJ1-2|TRBD1|TRBV5-4|.
TGTGCCAGCAGCTTTACCGGGACAGCCTATGGCTACACCTTC
CASSFTGTAYGYTF
>TRBJ2-5|.|TRBV11-1|.
TGTGCCAGCAGCTTAGGAATCAGGGACTCCCAAGAGACCCAGTACTTC
CASSLGIRDSQETQYF
>TRBJ1-1|.|TRBV6-6|.
TGTGCCAGCGTGGGGCACATGAACACTGAAGCTTTCTTT
CASVGHMNTEAFF
>TRBJ2-3|TRBD1|TRBV2|few
TGTGCCAGCAGTGAGGGACAGTATACAGATACGCAGTATTTT
CASSEGQYTDTQYF
>TRBJ2-1|.|TRBV4-1|few
TGCGCCAGCAGCCAAGACAGTAGACTAGTCCGAGAGGGGGATGAGCAGTTCTTC
CASSQDSRLVREGDEQFF
>TRBJ2-1|TRBD1|TRBV2|few
TGTGCGGCCCGGACAGGCGACGCCTACAATGAGCAGTTCTTC
CAARTGDAYNEQFF
>TRBJ2-1|TRBD1|TRBV5-1|few
TGCGCCAGCATCCCGGACAGGGGTATTAACAATGAGCAGTTCTTC
CASIPDRGINNEQFF
>TRBJ1-2|.|TRBV28|.
TGTGCCAGCAGCGACGACAGATTTGGCTACACCTTC
CASSDDRFGYTF
>TRBJ2-2|TRBD2|TRBV29-1|.
TGCAGCGTTGACGTTCGGGCTAGCGGGGGTGCCGGGGAGCTGTTTTTT
CSVDVRASGGAGELFF
>TRBJ2-3|TRBD1|TRBV12-3/TRBV12-4|.
TGTGCCAGCTCCAGGGGGCCCCTGATAGATACGCAGTATTTT
CASSRGPLIDTQYF
>TRBJ1-1|.|TRBV7-9|.
TGTGCCAGCAGCTCTCGAAGGGGCACTGAAGCTTTCTTT
CASSSRRGTEAFF
>TRBJ2-1|TRBD2|TRBV6-4|few
TGTGCCAGCAGTCCCTTCGGGGGGGAGTCCTACAATGAGCAGTTCTTC
CASSPFGGESYNEQFF
>TRBJ2-1|.|TRBV25-1|.
TGTGCCAGCAGTGACCTAAGCACGTCGGGCTACGAGCAGTTCTTC
CASSDLSTSGYEQFF
>TRBJ2-7|TRBD1|TRBV18|.
TGTGCCAGCTCACGACGGGACAGTGTGGGCGAGCAGTACTTC
CASSRRDSVGEQYF
>TRBJ2-3|.|TRBV5-1|few
TGTGCCAGCAGCTTAGACTGGGGCACAGATACGCAGTATTTT
CASSLDWGTDTQYF
>TRBJ2-1|TRBD2|TRBV4-3|few
TGCGCCAGCAGCCAGCTTGCGGGGGGGATCTACAATGAGCAGTTCTTC
CASSQLAGGIYNEQFF
>TRBJ1-4|.|TRBV20-1|.
TGCAGTACCGAAACAGGGAGAGGCGAAAAACTGTTTTTT
CSTETGRGEKLFF
>TRBJ1-5|.|TRBV7-9|.
TGTGCCAGCAGCGTAACGGGGGCTGAACAGCCCCAGCATTTT
CASSVTGAEQPQHF
>TRBJ1-2|.|TRBV21-1|many
TGTGCCCCCTGGAGCGGCTACGCTAACTATGGCTACACCTTC
CAPWSGYANYGYTF
>TRBJ1-2|.|TRBV12-3/TRBV12-4|once
TGTGCCAGCAGTTTAGGGGGCGAGGATGGCTACACCTTC
CASSLGGEDGYTF
>TRBJ2-7|.|TRBV7-9|few
TGTGCCAGCAGTTCGCCCGCACCCGACAGGACCCACGAGCAGTACTTC
CASSSPAPDRTHEQYF
>TRBJ2-7|TRBD1|TRBV9|.
TGTGCCAGCAGCCCCGAACAGGGGGCGCAGTACTTC
CASSPEQGAQYF
>TRBJ1-2|.|TRBV3-1|.
TGTGCCAGCAGCCCGGACACCTTTAACTATGGCCACACCTTC
CASSPDTFNYGHTF
>TRBJ2-5|.|TRBV13|.
TGTGCCGGCAGCTTAGGCCAGGAAAAGACCCAGTACTTC
CAGSLGQEKTQYF
>TRBJ2-3|.|TRBV14|.
TGTGCCAGCAGCCAACAGCCAAACACAGATACGCAGTATTTT
CASSQQPNTDTQYF
>TRBJ2-5|TRBD1|TRBV6-5|few
TGTGCCAGCAGTTACTCACGGACAGGGTTAGAGACCCAGTACTTC
CASSYSRTGLETQYF
>TRBJ1-2|TRBD1|TRBV28|few
TGTGCCAGCAGACCCACAGGGGGACTTAACTATGGCTACACCTTC
CASRPTGGLNYGYTF
>TRBJ2-3|TRBD2|TRBV6-1|once
TGTGCCAGCAGTCCCAGGGCGGGGGGGATAAAAGCAGATACGCAGTATTTT
CASSPRAGGIKADTQYF
>TRBJ2-5|TRBD2|TRBV20-1|few
TGCAGTGCCCCCTCTAGCGGGGGGGCGTTCCAAGAGACCCAGTACTTC
CSAPSSGGAFQETQYF
>TRBJ1-6|.|TRBV7-9|.
TGTGCCAGCAGCCACGAAGGGTCACCCCTCCACTTT
CASSHEGSPLHF
>TRBJ2-2|TRBD1|TRBV6-2/TRBV6-3|.
TGTGCCAGCAGCCGGCCGACAGGGGGTTCGACCGGGGAGCTGTTTTTT
CASSRPTGGSTGELFF
>TRBJ2-6|.|TRBV28|.
TGTGCCAGCAGTCCACTTCTGAGGGCTGGGGCCAACGTCCTGACTTTC
CASSPLLRAGANVLTF
>TRBJ2-7|.|TRBV6-5|once
TGTGCCAGCAGTGACTCGGTAACCTACGAGCAGTACTTC
CASSDSVTYEQYF
>TRBJ2-1|.|TRBV15|.
TGTGCCACCAGCAGAGATCTGAACGATTTAATCCCCTATGAGCAGTTCTTC
CATSRDLNDLIPYEQFF